The 32 T cell receptor beta chains given below trace back to one sample, sequenced in a study of regulatory dendritic cells for organ transplantation. These receptors' antigens are unknown. Method: immunoSEQ multiplex PCR; TCRdb's copy keeps in-frame clones and lacks some. The sample contains under 12,000 clones, about 81% of which appear only once. Sorted T cells were CFSE-labeled and cultured 4 to 5 days with allogeneic regulatory or mature dendritic cells at 1:10. Sequenced material: memory CD4+ T cells from blood cultured with regulatory dendritic cells. Subset given: CD45RO+ memory T cells. The receptors shown here come from a human donor in good health.

There are a few counts of this clone. The chain combines TRBV27 with TRBJ2-2; TRBD2 matches 15 bases. Germline lookup yields CDR1 MNHEY and CDR2 SMNVEV (reference sequence). The CDR3 loop spans 17 amino acids. V was pared by 4 bases and J by 6 bases, with 6 bases of the junction left unmatched. The CDR3 loop reads CASSSSGLAGGPGELFF. DNA for the CDR3: TGTGCCAGCAGTTCCTCGGGACTAGCGGGGGGCCCCGGGGAGCTGTTTTTT.

The V gene is TRBV19, the J gene TRBJ1-5; 10 bases are shared with TRBD1. This CDR3 region has 19 residues. V lost 5 bases, J lost 2 bases, and 15 bases stayed unmatched. Germline V gene sequence: CDR1 LNHDA, CDR2 SQIVND (reference sequence). The CDR3 bases are TGTGCCAGTAGTCTAAATCTCGGGACAGGGGAGTCTCGCAATCAGCCCCAGCATTTT. It translates to CASSLNLGTGESRNQPQHF.

V is TRBV6-5 and J is TRBJ1-1; no firm D call. CDR1 is MNHEY and CDR2 is SVGAGI in the germline V gene. Trimming left V 0 bases short and J 1 base short, with 9 bases between. The CDR3 covers 15 residues. The CDR3 is CASSYSGLKNTEAFF. The CDR3 nucleotides are TGTGCCAGCAGTTACTCAGGACTGAAGAACACTGAAGCTTTCTTT.

This sequence joins TRBV7-8 and TRBJ2-1, with a possible D match to TRBD2 (6 bases). Deletions cut 4 bases from V and 0 bases from J, with 13 bases between. The CDR3 runs 16 residues. Germline CDR1 is SGHVS and CDR2 is FQNEAQ. The CDR3 DNA reads TGTGCCAGCAGCTGGGGCGGGGCGAGCTCCTACAATGAGCAGTTCTTC. It specifies CASSWGGASSYNEQFF. Supplemented by reference TRBV7-8 and TRBJ2-1, the full variable domain reads GAGVSQSPRYKVAKRGQDVALRCDPISGHVSLFWYQQALGQGPEFLTYFQNEAQLDKSGLPSDRFFAERPEGSVSTLKIQRTQQEDSAVYLCASSWGGASSYNEQFFGPGTRLTVL.

This chain connects TRBV6-1 to TRBJ2-3; 9 bases are shared with TRBD1. The CDR3 spans 18 residues. Germline CDR1 reads MNHNS; CDR2 reads SASEGT. V dropped 2 bases and J dropped 6; count of bases not matched to a gene: 15. The CDR3 reads CASSERAVGQGKWDTQYF. The CDR3 DNA follows: TGTGCCAGCAGTGAACGCGCTGTCGGACAGGGGAAATGGGATACGCAGTATTTT.

The chain carries TRBV7-9 and TRBJ1-2; D gene uncertain. The CDR3 totals 13 residues. The V gene's germline CDR1 is SEHNR and CDR2 FQNEAQ (reference sequence). Deletions cut 5 bases from V and 8 bases from J, with 15 bases between. CDR3 sequence reads: CASSPEGSVGYTF. The CDR3 coding sequence is TGTGCCAGCAGCCCCGAGGGTTCAGTGGGCTACACCTTC.

Only a few counts were recorded for this clone. The rearrangement joins TRBV7-3 to TRBJ1-1, with D possibly being TRBD1 (5 bases). V was trimmed by 6 bases and J by 0 bases, leaving 14 bases between them. The CDR3 runs to 15 residues. Germline CDR1 SGHTA, CDR2 FQGTGA. In DNA form, the CDR3 reads TGTGCCAGCAGTCAATCAGGGCGGATGAACACTGAAGCTTTCTTT. Amino acid sequence: CASSQSGRMNTEAFF.

The chain combines TRBV19 with TRBJ2-2; D ambiguous. Between the trimmed V and J ends, which lost 4 bases and 7 bases, there was a span of 13 bases. Germline CDR1 LNHDA, CDR2 SQIVND (reference sequence). The CDR3 totals 14 residues. DNA of the CDR3: TGTGCCAGTAGTAGGGCCCTCCTAAGCGGGGAGCTGTTTTTT. Its translation is CASSRALLSGELFF.

The chain has TRBV7-9 and TRBJ2-3, with 7 positions matching TRBD1. The J segment lost 5 bases and the V segment lost 4 bases, leaving 12 bases of the junction unmatched. Germline values: CDR1 SEHNR, CDR2 FQNEAQ (reference sequence). The CDR3 contains 16 residues. The CDR3 loop reads CASSSPGRGRGDTQYF. For the CDR3, the DNA is TGTGCCAGCAGCTCCCCCGGCAGGGGGAGAGGAGATACGCAGTATTTT.

The chain has TRBV19 and TRBJ2-1, with TRBD2 identical over 8 bases. The CDR3 contains 14 residues. J was trimmed by 9 bases and V by 5 bases; bases with no gene match: 9. Germline V lookup: CDR1 LNHDA, CDR2 SQIVND (reference sequence). The CDR3 sequence is CASSLTGGRLEQFF. The CDR3 coding sequence is TGTGCCAGTAGTCTTACGGGGGGGCGACTTGAGCAGTTCTTC.

The chain employs TRBV5-1 and TRBJ1-2; D perhaps matches TRBD1 (6 bases). Trimming shortened V by 7 bases and J by 0 bases, and 16 bases separated the two germline ends. CDR1 and CDR2 (germline): SGHRS, YFSETQ. CDR3 length equals 15 residues. CDR3 coding DNA: TGCGCCAGCCGTTATACGACAGGAGCTAACTATGGCTACACCTTC. Its protein is CASRYTTGANYGYTF.

V gene TRBV2 combines with J gene TRBJ2-7; D is perhaps TRBD1 (6 bases). Germline loops: CDR1 SNHLY, CDR2 FYNNEI. V lost 2 bases, J lost 5 bases, and 13 bases lay in between. The CDR3 spans 14 residues. The CDR3 loop is CASSEQGTGNEQYF. DNA for the CDR3: TGTGCCAGCAGTGAACAGGGGACGGGGAACGAGCAGTACTTC.

The chain links TRBV6-6 to TRBJ1-1, with TRBD1 matching 7 bases. The V and J ends lost 5 bases and 8 bases, in that order; junction bases with no gene match: 14. This CDR3 has 15 residues. Germline values: CDR1 MNHNY, CDR2 SVGAGI (reference sequence). CDR3: CASSPGQDRGAEAFF. The CDR3 nucleotides are TGTGCCAGCAGTCCCGGACAGGACCGGGGTGCGGAAGCTTTCTTT.

A note on this clone: This sample includes further DNA sequences coding for the same CDR3. This sequence joins TRBV7-2 and TRBJ2-1; TRBD2 is a possible D gene (6 bases). The CDR3 covers 14 residues. Germline V gene lookup returns CDR1 SGHTA and CDR2 FQGNSA. With 4 bases removed from V and 4 bases from J, the gap between germline ends came to 11 bases. The CDR3 bases are TGTGCCAGCAGCTCCCCGGGGAGGTACAATGAGCAGTTCTTC. The encoded protein is CASSSPGRYNEQFF.

This clone is labeled large. This chain connects TRBV5-8 to TRBJ2-1, with D possibly TRBD2 on 7 matching bases. V lost 0 bases and J lost 4, with 11 bases in between. CDR1 is SGHTS and CDR2 is YDEGEE in the germline V gene. The CDR3 is 15 amino acids. The CDR3 DNA reads as TGTGCCAGCAGCTTGGCGGGGGGCTTATACAATGAGCAGTTCTTC. It is translated as CASSLAGGLYNEQFF.

By proportion, this clone is medium-sized. The V call is TRBV2, the J call TRBJ1-2; 10 nucleotides align to TRBD1. The CDR3 loop spans 14 amino acids. V gave up 10 bases and J gave up 2 bases; unmatched junction bases: 7. Germline CDR1 and CDR2: SNHLY and FYNNEI. The CDR3 protein is CATPTGGENYGYTF. The CDR3 nucleotides are TGTGCCACCCCGACAGGGGGCGAGAACTATGGCTACACCTTC.

The chain has TRBV7-2 and TRBJ2-2, with D maybe TRBD1 (5 bases). This CDR3 has 15 residues. From germline, CDR1 is SGHTA and CDR2 FQGNSA. Trimming pared 4 bases from V and 7 bases from J, leaving 16 bases between. Written as DNA, the CDR3 is TGTGCCAGCAGCTCCCCCGACCAGGGAAGCGGGGAGCTGTTTTTT. Encoded protein: CASSSPDQGSGELFF. The complete variable domain, with remaining parts taken from reference TRBV7-2 and TRBJ2-2, reads GAGVSQSPSNKVTEKGKDVELRCDPISGHTALYWYRQSLGQGLEFLIYFQGNSAPDKSGLPSDRFSAERTGGSVSTLTIQRTQQEDSAVYLCASSSPDQGSGELFFGEGSRLTVL.

The CDR3 region has the DNA TGTGCCAGCAGCTTAAACAGGAACACTGAAGCTTTCTTT. Its translation: CASSLNRNTEAFF. This chain connects TRBV7-3 to TRBJ1-1; no reliable D call. CDR3 length: 13 amino acids. The V end was cut by 1 base, the J end by 1 base, with 4 bases between. Germline lookup yields CDR1 SGHTA and CDR2 FQGTGA. Based on the CDR3 plus reference TRBV7-3 and TRBJ1-1, the full variable domain is GAGVSQTPSNKVTEKGKYVELRCDPISGHTALYWYRQSLGQGPEFLIYFQGTGAADDSGLPNDRFFAVRPEGSVSTLKIQRTERGDSAVYLCASSLNRNTEAFFGQGTRLTVV.

The rearrangement uses TRBV7-2 and TRBJ2-5; 12 bases align to TRBD2. The CDR3 covers 16 residues. V lost 6 bases, J lost 1 base, and 6 bases stayed unmatched. Germline lookup yields CDR1 SGHTA and CDR2 FQGNSA. The CDR3 here is CASSPRTSGAQETQYF. The CDR3 nucleotides read TGTGCCAGCAGTCCAAGGACTAGCGGGGCCCAAGAGACCCAGTACTTC.

In this sample, this clone turned up a few times. The rearrangement links TRBV18 to TRBJ1-2, with no clear D. The CDR3 is 12 residues long. Between the trimmed V and J ends, which lost 3 bases and 8 bases, there was a span of 10 bases. Germline CDR1 and CDR2: KGHSH and LQKENI. The CDR3 spells CASSPISSGYTF. CDR3 coding DNA: TGTGCCAGCTCACCCATATCGAGCGGCTACACCTTC.

This chain uses TRBV19 with TRBJ2-5; 8 nucleotides line up with TRBD1. V lost 5 bases, J lost 2 bases, and 4 bases stayed unmatched. CDR1 LNHDA and CDR2 SQIVND come from the germline V gene (reference sequence). The CDR3 loop spans 14 amino acids. For the CDR3, the DNA is TGTGCCAGTAGTCGACAGGGGCGACAAGAGACCCAGTACTTC. It yields the protein CASSRQGRQETQYF. The full variable domain, in which reference TRBV19 and TRBJ2-5 provide the parts outside the CDR3, is DGGITQSPKYLFRKEGQNVTLSCEQNLNHDAMYWYRQDPGQGLRLIYYSQIVNDFQKGDIAEGYSVSREKKESFPLTVTSAQKNPTAFYLCASSRQGRQETQYFGPGTRLLVL.

This clone was seen a few times. The gene calls are TRBV5-1 and TRBJ2-7, with 9 bases aligning to TRBD2. The ends lost 4 bases at V and 2 bases at J; junction bases unmatched: 7. The CDR3 loop spans 15 amino acids. Germline-derived CDR1 and CDR2 are SGHRS and YFSETQ. CDR3: CASSPGAGGPYEQYF. The CDR3, as DNA: TGCGCCAGCAGCCCGGGCGCGGGGGGGCCCTACGAGCAGTACTTC. The whole variable domain, remainder taken from reference TRBV5-1 and TRBJ2-7, is KAGVTQTPRYLIKTRGQQVTLSCSPISGHRSVSWYQQTPGQGLQFLFEYFSETQRNKGNFPGRFSGRQFSNSRSEMNVSTLELGDSALYLCASSPGAGGPYEQYFGPGTRLTVT.

V usage is TRBV5-1 and J usage is TRBJ2-2; 7 bases map to TRBD1. This CDR3 has 13 residues. Trimming took 4 bases from V and 6 from J; bases not matched to a gene: 3. Germline-derived CDR1 and CDR2 are SGHRS and YFSETQ. This CDR3 reads CASSMTGPGELFF. The CDR3 DNA is TGCGCCAGCAGCATGACAGGGCCCGGGGAGCTGTTTTTT.

This clone was observed a few times. The V and J genes are TRBV18 and TRBJ2-6, with D tentatively TRBD2 (6 bases). In germline, CDR1 is KGHSH, CDR2 LQKENI. CDR3 size: 17 residues. V lost 2 bases and J lost 0, with 11 bases in between. The chain's CDR3 is CASSPSMGGSGANVLTF. CDR3 in DNA: TGTGCCAGCTCACCAAGTATGGGGGGCTCTGGGGCCAACGTCCTGACTTTC.

The chain uses TRBV7-2 and TRBJ1-5, with 9 bases that match TRBD1. Germline-derived CDR1 and CDR2 are SGHTA and FQGNSA. There are 15 residues in the CDR3. Germline trimming cut 1 base from V and 7 bases from J; bases unmatched to any gene: 5. The CDR3 DNA follows: TGTGCCAGCAGCTTAGTAGGACAGGGGTTACAGCCCCAGCATTTT. It yields the protein CASSLVGQGLQPQHF.

The genes are TRBV6-1 and TRBJ1-5; TRBD1 aligns across 11 bases. With 5 bases clipped from V and 5 bases from J, the junction kept 2 bases outside the gene matches. Germline loops: CDR1 MNHNS, CDR2 SASEGT. The CDR3 runs 14 residues. In DNA, the CDR3 is TGTGCCAGCAGTTGGACAGGGGGCGATCAGCCCCAGCATTTT. Its protein product is CASSWTGGDQPQHF.

The chain combines TRBV7-6 with TRBJ2-3, with a weak D call TRBD2 (6 bases). The CDR3 contains 15 residues. V was cut by 3 bases and J by 2 bases, with 12 bases left in between. Germline V gene data show CDR1 as SGHVS and CDR2 as FNYEAQ. CDR3 sequence reads: CASSFLGLNTDTQYF. The DNA of the CDR3 is TGTGCCAGCAGCTTTCTTGGACTAAACACAGATACGCAGTATTTT.

This clone has just one count. V usage is TRBV4-1 and J usage is TRBJ2-1; 8 bases are shared with TRBD2. Germline V gene data show CDR1 as MGHRA and CDR2 as YSYEKL. V gave up 2 bases and J gave up 4 bases; unmatched junction bases: 4. This CDR3 has 15 amino acids. CDR3 sequence: CASSQRAGAYNEQFF. The CDR3 nucleotides read TGCGCCAGCAGCCAAAGAGCGGGGGCATACAATGAGCAGTTCTTC.

The rearrangement uses TRBV5-1 and TRBJ2-5; 12 bases map to TRBD1. V lost 1 base to trimming and J lost 5 bases; unmatched junction nucleotides: 6. The CDR3 consists of 16 residues. Looked up from germline, CDR1 is SGHRS and CDR2 is YFSETQ. The CDR3 reads CASSLMGQGAGETQYF. The CDR3 nucleotides are TGCGCCAGCAGCTTGATGGGACAGGGGGCAGGGGAGACCCAGTACTTC.

The chain recombines TRBV27 with TRBJ1-6; TRBD1 might be the D (5 bases). With 4 bases removed from V and 10 bases from J, the gap between germline ends came to 14 bases. Per germline, CDR1 MNHEY and CDR2 SMNVEV (reference sequence). This CDR3 region has 14 residues. The CDR3 loop is CASSWTGGESPLHF. CDR3 DNA: TGTGCCAGCAGTTGGACCGGAGGGGAATCACCCCTCCACTTT.

This clone was recorded a few times. Germline and junction disagree at one end, which may indicate a read error. The chain links TRBV7-3 to TRBJ2-1, with 8 bases aligning to TRBD2. CDR1 is SGHTA, CDR2 FQGTGA, per germline. CDR3 length: 15 amino acids. CDR3 bases: TGTGCCAGCAGTTTAATGGCGGGGGGCCCGAATGAGCAGTTCTTC. Translated, it gives CASSLMAGGPNEQFF.

This sequence joins TRBV2 and TRBJ1-3, with TRBD1 as a possible D gene (5 bases). Deletions cut 6 bases from V and 0 bases from J, with 12 bases between. The CDR3 has 15 amino acids. Germline CDR1 is SNHLY and CDR2 is FYNNEI. The CDR3 coding sequence is TGTGCCAGCAGATCCGACAGCTACTCTGGAAACACCATATATTTT. It is translated as CASRSDSYSGNTIYF.